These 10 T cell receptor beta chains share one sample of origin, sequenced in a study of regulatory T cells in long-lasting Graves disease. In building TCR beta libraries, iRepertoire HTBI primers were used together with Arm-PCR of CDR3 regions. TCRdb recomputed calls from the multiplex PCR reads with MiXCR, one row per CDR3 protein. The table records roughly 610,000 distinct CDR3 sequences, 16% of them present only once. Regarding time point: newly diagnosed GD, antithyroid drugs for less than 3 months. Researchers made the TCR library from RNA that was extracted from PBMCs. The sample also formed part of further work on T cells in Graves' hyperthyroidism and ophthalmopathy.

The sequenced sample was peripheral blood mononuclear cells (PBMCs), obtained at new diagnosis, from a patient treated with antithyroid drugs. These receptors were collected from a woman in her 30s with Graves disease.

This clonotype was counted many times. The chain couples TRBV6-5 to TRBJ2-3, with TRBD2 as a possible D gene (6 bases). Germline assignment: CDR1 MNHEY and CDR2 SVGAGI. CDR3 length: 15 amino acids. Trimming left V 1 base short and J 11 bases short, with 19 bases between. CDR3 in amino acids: CASSYFRDSPGLQYF. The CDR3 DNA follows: TGTGCCAGCAGTTACTTCCGGGACTCCCCGGGCTTGCAGTATTTT.

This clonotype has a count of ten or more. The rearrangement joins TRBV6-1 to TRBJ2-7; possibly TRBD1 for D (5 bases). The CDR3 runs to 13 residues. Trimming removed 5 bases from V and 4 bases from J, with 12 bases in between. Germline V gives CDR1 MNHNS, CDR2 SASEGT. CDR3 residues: CASSQGPAYEQYF. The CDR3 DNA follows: TGTGCCAGCAGTCAGGGTCCGGCGTACGAGCAGTACTTC.

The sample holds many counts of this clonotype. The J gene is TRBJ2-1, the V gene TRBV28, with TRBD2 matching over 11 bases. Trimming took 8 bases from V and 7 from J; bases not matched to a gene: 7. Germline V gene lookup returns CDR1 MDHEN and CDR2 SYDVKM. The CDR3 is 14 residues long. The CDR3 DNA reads TGTGCCAGCTTCTCTAGCGGGAGGCTTAATGAGCAGTTCTTC. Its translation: CASFSSGRLNEQFF.

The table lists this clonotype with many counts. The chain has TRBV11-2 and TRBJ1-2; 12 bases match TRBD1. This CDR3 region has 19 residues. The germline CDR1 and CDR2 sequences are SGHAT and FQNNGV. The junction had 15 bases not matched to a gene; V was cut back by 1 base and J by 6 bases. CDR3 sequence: CASSLGRWDRGRMLHGYTF. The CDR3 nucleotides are TGTGCCAGCAGCTTAGGGAGGTGGGACAGGGGGCGTATGCTCCATGGCTACACCTTC.

Here the CDR3 DNA reads TGTGCCAGCAGCCCGCCGACAGGCGGCTCCTACAATGAGCAGTTCTTC. Protein product: CASSPPTGGSYNEQFF. The V gene is TRBV3-1, the J gene TRBJ2-1; D might be TRBD1 (6 bases). V was cut by 4 bases and J by 0 bases, with 13 bases left in between. The length of the CDR3 is 16 residues. CDR1 LGHDT and CDR2 YNNKEL come from the germline V gene (reference sequence).

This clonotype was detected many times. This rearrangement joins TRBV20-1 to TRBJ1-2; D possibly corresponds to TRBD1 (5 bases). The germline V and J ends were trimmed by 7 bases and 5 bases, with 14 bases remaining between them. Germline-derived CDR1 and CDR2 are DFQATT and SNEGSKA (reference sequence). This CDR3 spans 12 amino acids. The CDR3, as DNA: TGCAGTGGCCTCCGGGACGGGTATGGCTACACCTTC. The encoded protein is CSGLRDGYGYTF.

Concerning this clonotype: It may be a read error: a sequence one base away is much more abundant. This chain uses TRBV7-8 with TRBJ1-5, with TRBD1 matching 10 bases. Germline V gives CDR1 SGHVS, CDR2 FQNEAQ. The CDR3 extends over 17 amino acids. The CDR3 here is CASGRDRGSPSNRPQHF. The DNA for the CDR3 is TGTGCCAGCGGGCGGGACAGGGGCTCCCCTAGCAATCGGCCCCAGCATTTT.

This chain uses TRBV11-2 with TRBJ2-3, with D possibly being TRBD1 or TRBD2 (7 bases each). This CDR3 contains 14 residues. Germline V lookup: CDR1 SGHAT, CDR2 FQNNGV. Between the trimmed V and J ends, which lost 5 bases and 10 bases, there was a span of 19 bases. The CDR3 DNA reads TGTGCCAGCAGCAACCCAGGGGGGGCGTCTGCGCAGTATTTT. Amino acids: CASSNPGGASAQYF.

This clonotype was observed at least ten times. The CDR3 is CAISGSGYEQYF. For the CDR3, the DNA is TGTGCCATTAGCGGGAGTGGATACGAGCAGTACTTC. This rearrangement joins TRBV6-1 to TRBJ2-7; TRBD2 agrees at 9 bases. This CDR3 is 12 amino acids long. CDR1 and CDR2 (germline): MNHNS, SASEGT. Trimming removed 10 bases from V and 4 bases from J; junction bases left unmatched: 5.

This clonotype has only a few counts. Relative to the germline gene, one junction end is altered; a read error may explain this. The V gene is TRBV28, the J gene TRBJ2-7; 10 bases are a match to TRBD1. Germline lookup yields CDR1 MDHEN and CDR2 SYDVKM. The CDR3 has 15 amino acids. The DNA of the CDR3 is TGTGCCAGCAGTTCGGGACAGGGGTCGTCCTACGGGCAGTACTTC. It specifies CASSSGQGSSYGQYF.